The T cell receptor (beta chain) described here comes from a study of blood T cell repertoires in COVID-19. Generated by immunoSEQ multiplex PCR, the TCRdb table keeps only in-frame clones and is missing some. The profile shows 250,000 to 350,000 clones, around 86% of them singletons. This CDR3 region has 13 residues. Germline loops: CDR1 MDHEN, CDR2 SYDVKM. The V and J ends lost 2 bases and 3 bases respectively, with 8 bases between them. Sequencing was done on a sample of PBMCs or T cells enriched from blood (not recorded which). The source of this sequence is a woman younger than 30 who had recovered from COVID-19. The chain has TRBV28 and TRBJ2-7; the D is unclear. The CDR3 loop reads CASSLPGIYEQYF. The CDR3 region has the DNA TGTGCCAGCAGTTTACCAGGCATCTACGAGCAGTACTTC.